The 29 T cell receptor beta chains presented below share a single source sample, sequenced in a study of blood T cells in healthy people across ages (dated by TCRdb to the mid-2010s). The method was 5' RACE. The reads were generated on an Illumina HiSeq 2500. The second PCR ran for roughly 7 to 11 cycles and used a J-beta primer mix along with a sample-barcoded 5' primer. TCRdb reran the public reads through fastp at Q25 and MiXCR, keeping productive beta chains. Records with the same CDR3 protein are collapsed into one entry carrying the most frequent genes and DNA. In this sample the table shows some 1.4 million distinct CDR3 sequences, approximately 42% of which occur a single time. The leading ten clones occupy approximately 7.9% of the sample. The material sequenced was blood. The receptors derive from a woman between 18 and 29 years old in good health.

The chain links TRBV9 to TRBJ1-1; D is undetermined. This CDR3 has 17 residues. Per germline, CDR1 SGDLS and CDR2 YYNGEE. The V and J ends lost 4 bases and 3 bases respectively, with 22 bases between them. The CDR3 nucleotides read TGTGCCAGCAGCCCCCTTTACACCGAGGGCGACTACACTGAAGCTTTCTTT. It encodes CASSPLYTEGDYTEAFF.

The chain carries TRBV7-4 and TRBJ2-7; 8 bases line up with TRBD1. In germline, CDR1 is SGHVT, CDR2 SQSDAQ. The ends lost 1 base at V and 3 bases at J; junction bases unmatched: 14. CDR3 length: 18 amino acids. This CDR3 is CASSLGSSQGASLYEQYF. CDR3 DNA sequence: TGTGCCAGCAGCTTAGGTTCGTCGCAGGGGGCCTCCCTCTACGAGCAGTACTTC.

The chain is built from TRBV7-6 and TRBJ2-7; 7 nucleotides line up with TRBD2. This CDR3 is built from 16 residues. Germline V gives CDR1 SGHVS, CDR2 FNYEAQ. The J segment lost 4 bases and the V segment lost 1 base, leaving 10 bases of the junction unmatched. The DNA of the CDR3 is TGTGCCAGCAGCTTAGGTACGGGGGGAACTTCATACGAGCAGTACTTC. As protein: CASSLGTGGTSYEQYF.

As for this clonotype: It may be a read error: a sequence one base away is much more abundant. The chain carries TRBV10-1 and TRBJ2-7; possibly TRBD1 for D (6 bases). Germline V gene lookup returns CDR1 WNHNN and CDR2 SYGVQD (reference sequence). V was pared by 6 bases and J by 2 bases, with 8 bases between. This CDR3 has 12 amino acids. In DNA, the CDR3 is TGCGCCAGCAGAGGGGACACCTACGAGCAGTACTTC. This encodes CASRGDTYEQYF.

This clonotype was detected a few times. This chain uses TRBV5-1 with TRBJ1-2, with a possible D match to TRBD1 (5 bases). The germline gives CDR1 SGHRS, CDR2 YFSETQ. The CDR3 loop spans 13 amino acids. Trimming removed 0 bases from V and 8 bases from J, with 11 bases in between. The CDR3 nucleotides read TGCGCCAGCAGCTTGGTGTCAGGGACCGGCTACACCTTC. Its protein product is CASSLVSGTGYTF.

The chain carries TRBV21-1 and TRBJ2-7; the tabulated D call, TRBD2, remains unverified against the DNA. TRBV21-1 is a documented pseudogene. The CDR3 has 15 amino acids. CDR3 loop: CASSPEDAGVDEQYF. As DNA, the CDR3 is TGTGCCAGCAGCCCCGAAGACGCGGGAGTGGACGAGCAGTACTTC.

Only a few counts were recorded for this clonotype. The chain combines TRBV7-8 with TRBJ2-5, with 10 bases identical to TRBD1. TRBJ2-7 explains the end of the DNA better; the J call may be wrong. Germline lookup yields CDR1 SGHVS and CDR2 FQNEAQ. The CDR3 sequence is 17 residues long. The CDR3 spells CASSLARLRTGGHEQYF. The CDR3 DNA sequence: TGTGCCAGCAGCTTAGCTAGACTTAGGACAGGGGGTCACGAGCAGTACTTC.

CDR3 nucleotides: TGCAGTGCTGGGAGGCTAGCGGGGGTTAGCTCCTACAATGAGCAGTTCTTC. It yields the protein CSAGRLAGVSSYNEQFF. The rearrangement joins TRBV20-1 to TRBJ2-1; 10 bases fit TRBD2. Germline CDR1 DFQATT, CDR2 SNEGSKA (reference sequence). Losses at the gene ends were 5 bases for V and 0 bases for J; bases not matched to a gene: 10. CDR3 length equals 17 residues.

V is TRBV25-1 and J is TRBJ2-7; tentative D call: TRBD1 (6 bases). Trimming shortened V by 4 bases and J by 2 bases, and 15 bases separated the two germline ends. Germline V gene data show CDR1 as MGHDK and CDR2 as SYGVNS. The CDR3 is 15 residues long. The CDR3 DNA sequence: TGTGCCAGCAGTGGGCGCCCACAGGGAACCTACGAGCAGTACTTC. Its translation is CASSGRPQGTYEQYF.

This clonotype was counted only a few times. This sequence joins TRBV2 and TRBJ2-3, with D perhaps TRBD1 or TRBD2 (5 bases each). The CDR3 has 15 residues. Germline values: CDR1 SNHLY, CDR2 FYNNEI. V lost 5 bases and J 10 bases, leaving 22 bases between the germline ends. CDR3 DNA: TGTGCCAGCAGTCCACCAGGGACCCTTCGGCGAGCGCAGTATTTT. It is translated as CASSPPGTLRRAQYF.

The chain recombines TRBV12-3 or TRBV12-4 with TRBJ1-2; D is unclear. V was trimmed by 0 bases and J by 2 bases, leaving 13 bases between them. The CDR3 contains 16 residues. Here the CDR3 DNA reads TGTGCCAGCAGTTTAGCGTCGGGGTCGGCGAACTATGGCTACACCTTC. Residues: CASSLASGSANYGYTF.

The V gene is TRBV12-5, the J gene TRBJ2-3; D is perhaps TRBD1 or TRBD2 (5 bases each). V gave up 11 bases and J gave up 6 bases, with 27 bases separating them. Germline-derived CDR1 and CDR2 are LGHNT and FRNRAP. CDR3 length: 16 residues. The CDR3 DNA is TGTGCTGGCAGCTTATTTGGGGACCTAAAAGGGGATACGCAGTATTTT. Protein: CAGSLFGDLKGDTQYF.

The sample holds a few counts of this clonotype. The rearrangement links TRBV10-3 to TRBJ2-4, with TRBD1 matching 10 bases. Germline CDR1 is ENHRY and CDR2 is SYGVKD. V was clipped by 0 bases and J by 13 bases; unmatched bases: 15. The CDR3 spans 17 residues. The DNA of the CDR3 is TGTGCCATCAGTGAGTCGTTAGGGACAGGGGTAACGGGGGAGCAGTACTTC. It specifies CAISESLGTGVTGEQYF.

This chain links TRBV4-1 with TRBJ2-3; unclear D gene. The CDR3 is made up of 12 amino acids. The V and J ends lost 2 bases and 5 bases respectively, with 5 bases between them. From germline, CDR1 is MGHRA and CDR2 YSYEKL. The CDR3 bases are TGCGCCAGCAGCCAACCGCTAGATACGCAGTATTTT. Protein: CASSQPLDTQYF.

This clonotype was recorded a few times. The chain carries TRBV28 and TRBJ2-7; D is possibly TRBD1 (6 bases). The J call may not be correct, given that the DNA end is closer to TRBJ2-5. The CDR3 sequence is 13 residues long. The germline V gene encodes CDR1 MDHEN and CDR2 SYDVKM. The CDR3 nucleotides are TGTGCCAGCAGCCAGTGGGACAAAGAGACCCAGTACTTC. It is translated as CASSQWDKETQYF.

The V call is TRBV7-9, the J call TRBJ2-4; D is possibly TRBD1 (7 bases). Germline loops: CDR1 SEHNR, CDR2 FQNEAQ (reference sequence). There are 15 residues in the CDR3. V was clipped by 1 base and J by 6 bases, with 13 bases between them. Written as DNA, the CDR3 is TGTGCCAGCAGCTTAGTCGGGCAGGGGGGAAACATTCAGTACTTC. It yields the protein CASSLVGQGGNIQYF.

V usage is TRBV4-1 and J usage is TRBJ2-7; a weak D match, TRBD1 (6 bases). The CDR3 runs to 14 residues. The ends were cut back, 6 bases at V and 4 bases at J, with 16 bases in the middle. Germline-derived CDR1 and CDR2 are MGHRA and YSYEKL. The CDR3: CASSRPDRTYEQYF. The CDR3 nucleotides are TGCGCCAGCAGTCGCCCTGACAGGACTTACGAGCAGTACTTC.

The chain employs TRBV3-1 and TRBJ1-6; D gene unclear. Germline CDR1 and CDR2: LGHDT and YNNKEL (reference sequence). Trimming cost V 0 bases and J 14 bases, with 14 bases left between them. This CDR3 contains 14 residues. The CDR3 spells CASSQDQLSRALHF. The CDR3, as DNA: TGTGCCAGCAGCCAAGATCAACTATCTCGGGCCCTCCACTTT.

This clonotype came up a few times. The genes are TRBV7-6 and TRBJ2-3, with TRBD2 as a possible D gene (5 bases). CDR1 is SGHVS and CDR2 is FNYEAQ in the germline V gene. The CDR3 runs to 13 residues. Deletions cut 5 bases from V and 2 bases from J, with 8 bases between. CDR3 sequence: CASSRGNTDTQYF. The DNA for the CDR3 is TGTGCCAGCAGCCGGGGTAACACAGATACGCAGTATTTT.

This clonotype was counted a few times. The CDR3 loop reads CASSFMGTETQYF. DNA of the CDR3: TGTGCCAGCAGCTTTATGGGTACGGAGACCCAGTACTTC. This chain joins TRBV5-8 and TRBJ2-7; no clear D. The J call may be in error: the DNA end matches TRBJ2-5 better. Germline V CDR1 and CDR2: SGHTS, YDEGEE. The CDR3 consists of 13 residues.

The V and J genes are TRBV30 and TRBJ2-7; 7 nucleotides agree with TRBD1. The V segment lost 3 bases and the J segment 4 bases; nucleotides outside the gene matches: 12. Germline V gives CDR1 GTSNPN, CDR2 SVGIG (reference sequence). The CDR3 runs 15 residues. For the CDR3, the DNA is TGTGCCTGGAGCACCCCCCGGACAGGCTTGTACGAGCAGTACTTC. Amino acids: CAWSTPRTGLYEQYF.

This clonotype was seen more than once but under ten times. The CDR3, as DNA: TGTGCCAGCAGCTTCGGACAGGGCGGCTCCTACGAGCAGTACTTC. Its protein is CASSFGQGGSYEQYF. The V gene is TRBV9, the J gene TRBJ2-7; 8 nucleotides match TRBD1. J was trimmed by 0 bases and V by 4 bases; bases with no gene match: 6. Germline V CDR1 and CDR2: SGDLS, YYNGEE. The CDR3 contains 15 residues.

The chain is built from TRBV6-1 and TRBJ1-5, with D possibly being TRBD1 (5 bases). V dropped 4 bases and J dropped 9 bases, with 19 bases sitting between them. In germline, CDR1 is MNHNS, CDR2 SASEGT. CDR3 length: 15 residues. DNA of the CDR3: TGTGCCAGCAGTGCCGGGACGCCCGGGGAAAGGCCCCAGCATTTT. Amino acids: CASSAGTPGERPQHF.

The genes are TRBV2 and TRBJ2-3; TRBD2 matches 7 bases. With 7 bases clipped from V and 0 bases from J, the junction kept 7 bases outside the gene matches. The CDR3 spans 15 residues. Germline CDR1 and CDR2: SNHLY and FYNNEI. CDR3: CASTPSGTSTDTQYF. The CDR3 DNA reads as TGTGCCAGCACACCTAGCGGCACTAGCACAGATACGCAGTATTTT.

This clonotype was counted only a few times. This chain connects TRBV6-1 to TRBJ2-3; no reliable D call. This CDR3 region has 14 residues. V was shortened by 8 bases and J by 2 bases, with 14 bases between the two germline ends. CDR1 is MNHNS and CDR2 is SASEGT in the germline V gene. The DNA of the CDR3 is TGTGCCAGCTGTAGGAGTCAGACCACAGATACGCAGTATTTT. Translating gives CASCRSQTTDTQYF.

The chain joins TRBV7-2 to TRBJ2-5; D gene ambiguous. V gave up 4 bases and J gave up 1 base, with 7 bases separating them. In germline, CDR1 is SGHTA, CDR2 FQGNSA. The CDR3 runs 13 residues. CDR3 sequence reads: CASSWSGQETQYF. CDR3 in DNA: TGTGCCAGCAGCTGGAGTGGCCAAGAGACCCAGTACTTC.

The chain carries TRBV6-6 and TRBJ2-2, with D possibly being TRBD1 or TRBD2 (5 bases each). In germline, CDR1 is MNHNY, CDR2 SVGAGI (reference sequence). V shed 6 bases and J shed 3 bases, with 17 bases lying between them. CDR3 size: 16 residues. The CDR3 region has the DNA TGTGCCAGCAGCCCCTCCGGGGCAGGGCACACCGGGGAGCTGTTTTTT. This codes for CASSPSGAGHTGELFF.

This clonotype was observed a few times. The rearrangement joins TRBV5-6 to TRBJ2-1, with 13 bases matching TRBD2. V shed 0 bases and J 6 bases; nucleotides not matched to a gene: 3. CDR1 SGHDT and CDR2 YYEEEE come from the germline V gene. The CDR3 extends over 16 amino acids. CDR3: CASSLAGLAGANEQFF. In DNA form, the CDR3 reads TGTGCCAGCAGCTTGGCCGGACTAGCGGGAGCCAATGAGCAGTTCTTC.

This clonotype has a handful of counts. The chain is built from TRBV10-2 and TRBJ2-3; tentative D call: TRBD1 (6 bases). The CDR3 totals 15 residues. The germline V gene encodes CDR1 WSHSY and CDR2 SAAADI. Trimming took 5 bases from V and 4 from J, leaving 16 bases between them. CDR3 sequence (DNA): TGCGCCAGCAGTAGAACAGGGTCAACGGCAGATACGCAGTATTTT. This gives the protein CASSRTGSTADTQYF.